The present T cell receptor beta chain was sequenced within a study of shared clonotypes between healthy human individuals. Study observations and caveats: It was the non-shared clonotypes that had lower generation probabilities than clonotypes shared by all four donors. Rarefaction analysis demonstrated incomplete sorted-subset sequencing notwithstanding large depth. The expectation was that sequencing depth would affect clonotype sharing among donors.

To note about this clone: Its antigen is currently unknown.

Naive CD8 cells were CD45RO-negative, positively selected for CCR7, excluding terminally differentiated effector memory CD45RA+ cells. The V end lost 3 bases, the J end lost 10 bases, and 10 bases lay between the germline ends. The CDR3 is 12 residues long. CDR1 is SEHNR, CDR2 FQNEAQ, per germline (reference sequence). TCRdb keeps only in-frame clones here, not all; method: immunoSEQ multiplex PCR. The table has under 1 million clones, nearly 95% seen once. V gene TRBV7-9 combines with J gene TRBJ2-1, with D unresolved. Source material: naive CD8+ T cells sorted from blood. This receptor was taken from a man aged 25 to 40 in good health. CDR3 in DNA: TGTGCCAGCAGCTTGGGCTGGACGGAGCAGTTCTTC. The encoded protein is CASSLGWTEQFF.